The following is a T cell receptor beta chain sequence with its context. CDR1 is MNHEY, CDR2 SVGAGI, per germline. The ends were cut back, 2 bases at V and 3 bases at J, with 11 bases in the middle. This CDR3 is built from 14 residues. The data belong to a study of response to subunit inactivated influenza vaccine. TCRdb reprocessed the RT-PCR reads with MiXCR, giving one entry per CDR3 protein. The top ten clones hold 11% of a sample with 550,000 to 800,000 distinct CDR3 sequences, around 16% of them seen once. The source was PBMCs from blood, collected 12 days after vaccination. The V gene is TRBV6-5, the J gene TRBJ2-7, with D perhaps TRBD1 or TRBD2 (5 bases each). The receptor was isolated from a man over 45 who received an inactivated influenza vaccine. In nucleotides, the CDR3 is TGTGCCAGCAGTTACGGGGACGCGCGCTACGAGCAGTACTTC. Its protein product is CASSYGDARYEQYF.